A single sample is the source of the 2 T cell receptor beta chains below, sequenced in a study of CD8 T cells in ankylosing spondylitis. TCRdb reprocessed the 5' RACE reads via MiXCR and lists one record per CDR3 protein. Of 35,000 to 50,000 distinct CDR3 sequences detected, about 11% appear once; the ten largest clones hold about 1.4%. The specimen sequenced was blood, either unsorted or a sorted T cell fraction (not recorded which). The receptors come from a male donor with ankylosing spondylitis or in good health (not recorded which).

For this clonotype: This could be a read error, since a much larger clone is one nucleotide away. The V call is TRBV5-1, the J call TRBJ1-2, with D perhaps TRBD1 (5 bases). Germline lookup yields CDR1 SGHRS and CDR2 YFSETQ. The CDR3 length is 14 residues. CDR3 sequence: CANSLGDGTYGYTF. CDR3 DNA sequence: TGCGCCAACAGCTTGGGGGACGGGACCTATGGCTACACCTTC.

This clonotype was found many times. This rearrangement joins TRBV4-1 to TRBJ1-1; 9 bases align to TRBD1. CDR3 length equals 16 residues. Germline loops: CDR1 MGHRA, CDR2 YSYEKL. Trimming removed 6 bases from V and 5 bases from J; junction bases left unmatched: 13. CDR3 protein: CASSPTPTGGWTEAFF. In DNA form, the CDR3 reads TGCGCCAGCAGTCCGACCCCAACAGGGGGCTGGACTGAAGCTTTCTTT.